This T cell receptor beta chain was obtained from a study of cytomegalovirus exposure and HLA in healthy donors. Points from the study as a whole: With later analysis, a missense DCLRE1C variant became linked to TCR beta V- and J-gene trimming. The authors later found TCR association rates varying by HLA locus, with DRB1 most and HLA-C fewest.

About this clone itself: What it recognizes is unknown.

V trimming: 6 bases; J trimming: 7 bases; junction bases outside the gene matches: 9. The germline V gene encodes CDR1 SQVTM and CDR2 ANQGSEA. This CDR3 region has 14 residues. 13 Jbeta primers and 60 Vbeta primers were used for the PCR. Clones were read by immunoSEQ multiplex PCR, and TCRdb kept only the in-frame ones, dropping some. The data show approximately 150,000 clones, approximately 9% seen once. This rearrangement joins TRBV29-1 to TRBJ2-5; TRBD1 aligns across 12 bases. The sequenced sample consisted of PBMCs. The TCR sequence derives from a male donor in good health and CMV-seronegative. The CDR3 spells CSVAPGQGAGTQYF. The CDR3, as DNA: TGCAGCGTAGCCCCGGGACAGGGGGCAGGGACCCAGTACTTC.